This T cell receptor beta chain comes out of a study of blood T cells in healthy people across ages (dated by TCRdb to the mid-2010s). Background on the whole study: In model experiments, roughly one uniquely barcoded TCR beta cDNA molecule per two T cells was captured by template switching. The study measured age-related changes in TCR beta repertoire diversity using deep sequencing normalized with unique cDNA molecular identifiers. The donors were split into four age groups: young (average 16 years), middle-aged (roughly 40), aged (more than 60) and long-lived (over 75). To avoid experimental bias, donors of different ages were distributed randomly across sequencing lanes. Two additional independent replicas of 1 million unique cDNA reads from the same blood draw were analyzed for two donors (one aged 18 to 29 and one aged 80 or older). Findings and caveats that apply to the study as a whole: Donor CMV infection status was unknown, potentially confounding age-related changes in expanded clonotypes. The percentage of naive T cells measured by flow cytometry correlated strongly with observed TCR beta diversity. As age increased, observed TCR beta diversity per million T cells dropped in a roughly linear way, and a significant reduction was already evident by age 40. Conclusive comparison of naive and antigen-experienced compartments was prevented by the profiling of bulk unsorted PBMCs. Compared with the aged group, more naive CD4+ T cells, fewer expanded clones and increased TCR diversity were shown by the long-lived group, suggesting age selection. Estimates of total diversity based on one million sequenced T cells were regarded as lower bounds and as underestimates.

There are 13 amino acids in the CDR3, from cysteine to phenylalanine inclusive. The retained sequence is limited to the CDR3, 39 bases, with the frame set at the first base. For CDR1 and CDR2, the germline V gene lists MGHRA and YSYEKL. Preparation of the library involved 5' RACE. The sequencing machine was an Illumina HiSeq 2500. A second PCR of roughly 7 to 12 cycles was run with a J-beta primer mix and a sample-barcoded 5' primer. Each TCR beta cDNA molecule received a unique molecular identifier from a template-switch 5' adaptor carrying 12 random nucleotides. At least 2.5 million CDR3-containing paired-end reads were obtained from each sample. First-strand cDNA was synthesized from all RNA with the Mint cDNA synthesis kit, primed by a TRBC-specific oligonucleotide. Following uracil-DNA glycosylase treatment, a first 18-cycle PCR with universal primers M1SS and BC2_uni_R was performed on all cDNA. In the authors' own workflow: For normalization, 1 million high-quality reads were randomly selected from each sample, with every read carrying a distinct molecular identifier. Reads with shared molecular identifiers were discarded instead of being binned into consensus sequences. MiTCR, with a Q25 quality threshold and the strictest error-elimination algorithm, was used for CDR3 identification, clonotype clustering and error correction. Lower-bound total TCR beta diversity was estimated with a nonparametric unseen species model using Euler transformation. The raw public reads went through TCRdb reprocessing: fastp at Q25, MiXCR clone calling, in-frame beta chains kept. Each CDR3 protein appears once, grouped with its most common genes and DNA. TCRdb, rather than the study authors, made the V and J calls. The sample data list over a million distinct CDR3 sequences, and 40% to 50% of these were observed just once. Together, the top ten hold roughly 7.9% of the sample.

This clonotype was counted ten times or more. What antigen it recognizes has not been identified. Germline and junction disagree at one end, which may indicate a read error. Donors were approximately 42 systemically healthy Caucasian individuals from Russia aged about 6 to 100 years. Approximately 9.7 milliliters of peripheral blood were drawn from each donor into EDTA-treated Vacutainer tubes. Ficoll-Paque density-gradient centrifugation was used to isolate PBMCs, with at least 6.5 million per sample. Total RNA, at least 6 micrograms per sample, was extracted from PBMCs with Trizol reagent. For every donor, flow cytometry on a PBMC aliquot measured the percentage of naive CD45RAhigh/CD27high T cells.

The sequence was collected from a woman aged 18-35 years in good health. The receptor chain draws on TRBV4-1 and TRBJ2-6; D gene: possibly TRBD1, on 5 matching bases. The sample consisted of blood. DNA sequence: TGTGCCAGCTCACAGGCCGGGGCCAACGTCCTGACTTTC. It encodes CASSQAGANVLTF.